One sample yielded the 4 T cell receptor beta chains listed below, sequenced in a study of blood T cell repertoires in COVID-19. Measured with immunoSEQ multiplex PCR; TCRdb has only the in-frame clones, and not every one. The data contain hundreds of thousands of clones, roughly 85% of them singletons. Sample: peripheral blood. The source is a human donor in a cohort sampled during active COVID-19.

CDR3 region: CASSPSTGEVSQPQHF. The CDR3 coding sequence is TGTGCCAGCAGTCCCTCGACAGGGGAGGTGAGTCAGCCCCAGCATTTT. This rearrangement joins TRBV27 to TRBJ1-5, with 8 bases aligning to TRBD1. Germline CDR1 is MNHEY and CDR2 is SMNVEV (reference sequence). The CDR3 is made up of 16 amino acids. Trimming at V came to 5 bases and at J to 6 bases, leaving 12 bases not matched to a gene.

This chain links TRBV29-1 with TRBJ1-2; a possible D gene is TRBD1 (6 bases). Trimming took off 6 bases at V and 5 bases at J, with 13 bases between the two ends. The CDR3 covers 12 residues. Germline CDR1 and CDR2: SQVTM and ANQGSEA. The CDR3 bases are TGCAGCGTGAGTCAGGGGTCTTATGGCTACACCTTC. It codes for CSVSQGSYGYTF.

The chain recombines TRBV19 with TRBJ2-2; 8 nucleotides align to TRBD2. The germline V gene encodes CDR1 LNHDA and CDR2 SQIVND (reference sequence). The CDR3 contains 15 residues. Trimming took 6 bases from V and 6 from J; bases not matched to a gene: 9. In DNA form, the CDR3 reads TGTGCCAGTAGCCGGGGGGGAGGTTGGGCCGGGGAGCTGTTTTTT. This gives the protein CASSRGGGWAGELFF.

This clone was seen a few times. The CDR3 loop is CASSVSGGGAEDTQYF. In DNA form, the CDR3 reads TGTGCCAGCAGCGTAAGCGGCGGGGGGGCCGAAGATACGCAGTATTTT. The chain carries TRBV9 and TRBJ2-3, with 9 bases that match TRBD2. The CDR3 length is 16 residues. Germline CDR1 is SGDLS and CDR2 is YYNGEE. V shed 1 base, J shed 5 bases, and the junction held 8 bases outside the gene matches.